A selection of T cell receptor beta chains follows, all from one sample in a study of blood T cells in healthy people across ages. TCRdb fed the 5' RACE reads into MiXCR, producing one record per CDR3 protein. The sample yields almost 1 million distinct CDR3 sequences, just over 50% seen once. The sample comprised blood. The receptors originated from a woman aged 60 to 75 in good health. The CDR3 runs from the conserved cysteine through the conserved F or W. D genes are given only for firm matches. Part of the rows lack a size; the others show once, few, many or a class for expanded clones.

clone_size	v_call	j_call	d_call	cdr3_nt	cdr3_aa
.	TRBV4-1	TRBJ2-1	TRBD1	TGCGCCAGCAGCCGACAGGGTCCTAACAATGAGCAGTTCTTC	CASSRQGPNNEQFF
.	TRBV28	TRBJ2-7	.	TGTGCCAGCTACACCACGTGGAGCCCTCTAGGCTACGAGCAGTACTTC	CASYTTWSPLGYEQYF
.	TRBV4-1	TRBJ2-5	.	TGCGCCAGCAGCCAAAGCCCCCCGGGCGGGCGTCGGCAAGGGACCCAGTACTTC	CASSQSPPGGRRQGTQYF
.	TRBV7-2	TRBJ2-7	.	TGTGCCAGCAGCCCTCCCCCGGAGTACTACTCCTACGAGCAGTACTTC	CASSPPPEYYSYEQYF
.	TRBV20-1	TRBJ2-5	.	TGCAGTGCCGCCGGCCTGGAGCAGTACTTC	CSAAGLEQYF
.	TRBV4-3	TRBJ2-3	.	TGCGCCAGCAGCCAAGATACCGGGGACCCTCGGTGGGCAGATACGCAGTATTTT	CASSQDTGDPRWADTQYF
.	TRBV5-1	TRBJ2-1	TRBD2	TGCGCCAGCAGCGGTACTAGCGGGAGTTCTTTTAGTGAGCAGTTCTTC	CASSGTSGSSFSEQFF
.	TRBV29-1	TRBJ1-1	.	TGCAGCGTCGAGGTGGGGGTAGTGGGCACTGAAGCTTTCTTT	CSVEVGVVGTEAFF
.	TRBV10-3	TRBJ2-3	.	TGTGCCATCAGTGACCCAGGGATGAGTGGAGATACGCAGTATTTT	CAISDPGMSGDTQYF
.	TRBV4-2	TRBJ1-3	.	TGTGCCAGCAGCCAGGACCGGGACCCCGGCTACTCTGGAAACACCATATATTTT	CASSQDRDPGYSGNTIYF
few	TRBV20-1	TRBJ1-5	TRBD1	TGCAGTGCTAGACCGCAGGGGGTTAGCAATCAGCCCCAGCATTTT	CSARPQGVSNQPQHF
few	TRBV7-9	TRBJ2-4	.	TGTGCCAGCAGACCCGAAGGGACCAAAAACATTCAGTACTTC	CASRPEGTKNIQYF
.	TRBV20-1	TRBJ1-6	.	TGCAGTGCTAAGGGGAGCTCCTATAATTCACCCCTCCACTTT	CSAKGSSYNSPLHF